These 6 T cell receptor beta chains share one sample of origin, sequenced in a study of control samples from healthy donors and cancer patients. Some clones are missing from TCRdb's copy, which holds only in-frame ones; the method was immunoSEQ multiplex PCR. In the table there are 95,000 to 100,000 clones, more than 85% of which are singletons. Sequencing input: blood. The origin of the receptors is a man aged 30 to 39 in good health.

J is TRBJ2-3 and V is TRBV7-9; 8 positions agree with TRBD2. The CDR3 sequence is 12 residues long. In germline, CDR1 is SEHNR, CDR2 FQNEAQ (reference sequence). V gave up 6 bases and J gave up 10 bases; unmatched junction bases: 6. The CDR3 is CASRTRGGAQYF. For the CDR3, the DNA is TGTGCCAGCAGGACCCGGGGGGGAGCGCAGTATTTT.

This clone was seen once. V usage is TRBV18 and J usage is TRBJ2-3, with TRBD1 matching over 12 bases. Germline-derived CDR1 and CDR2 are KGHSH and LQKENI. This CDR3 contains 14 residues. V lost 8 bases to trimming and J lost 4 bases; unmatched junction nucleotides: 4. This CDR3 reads CASAGTGGADTQYF. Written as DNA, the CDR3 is TGTGCCAGCGCCGGGACAGGGGGCGCAGATACGCAGTATTTT.

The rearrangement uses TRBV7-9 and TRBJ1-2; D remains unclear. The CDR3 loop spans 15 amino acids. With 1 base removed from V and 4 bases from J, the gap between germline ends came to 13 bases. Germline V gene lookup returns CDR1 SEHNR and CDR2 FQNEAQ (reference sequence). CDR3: CASSLEVTGGYGYTF. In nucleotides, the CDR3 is TGTGCCAGCAGCTTAGAAGTTACTGGCGGCTATGGCTACACCTTC.

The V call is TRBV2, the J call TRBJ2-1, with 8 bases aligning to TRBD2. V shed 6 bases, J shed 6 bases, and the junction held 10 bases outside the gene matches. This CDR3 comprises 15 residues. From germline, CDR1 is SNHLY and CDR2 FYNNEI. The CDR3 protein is CASRPFNSGANEQFF. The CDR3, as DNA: TGTGCCAGCAGGCCGTTTAATAGCGGGGCCAATGAGCAGTTCTTC.

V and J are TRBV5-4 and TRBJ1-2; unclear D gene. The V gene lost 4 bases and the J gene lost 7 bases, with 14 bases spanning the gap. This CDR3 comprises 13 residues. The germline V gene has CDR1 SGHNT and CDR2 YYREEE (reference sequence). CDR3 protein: CASSLSRVSGYTF. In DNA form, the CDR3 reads TGTGCCAGCAGCCTTAGCCGGGTCTCTGGCTACACCTTC.

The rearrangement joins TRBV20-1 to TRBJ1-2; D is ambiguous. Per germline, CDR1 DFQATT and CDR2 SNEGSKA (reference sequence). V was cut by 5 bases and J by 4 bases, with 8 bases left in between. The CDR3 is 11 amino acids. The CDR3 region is CSAPRTYGYTF. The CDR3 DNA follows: TGCAGTGCTCCGCGGACCTATGGCTACACCTTC.